This T cell receptor (beta chain) was sequenced in a study of T cells in Graves' hyperthyroidism and ophthalmopathy. This CDR3 contains 14 residues. In germline, CDR1 is SGHRS, CDR2 YFSETQ. With 4 bases removed from V and 9 bases from J, the gap between germline ends came to 17 bases. This clonotype was seen repeatedly, ten times or more. Its cognate antigen is unknown. Template material for amplifying TCR beta CDR3 regions consisted of RNA transcripts. The HTBI set primed first-round TCR CDR3 RT-PCR. Each CDR3 protein is one row after TCRdb ran MiXCR on the multiplex PCR reads. Among about 350,000 distinct CDR3 sequences, approximately 19% were seen once, and the ten largest hold 3% to 4%. Study results and caveats: A median about 6.2 months before onset, the model predicted ophthalmopathy.

This chain links TRBV5-1 with TRBJ1-3, with D unclear. The sequenced material came from blood. The receptor was derived from a woman aged 18 to 35 with Graves' hyperthyroidism. In DNA, the CDR3 is TGCGCCAGCAGCGTGGACGGCGGCTCGAGCACCATATATTTT. This encodes CASSVDGGSSTIYF.